What follows are 21 T cell receptor beta chains derived from one specimen sequenced in a study of T cell repertoires in cytomegalovirus infection. TCRdb used MiXCR to reprocess the reads, holding one entry per CDR3 protein. The sample includes about 180,000 distinct CDR3 sequences, roughly an eighth of them seen just once. The sample was PBMCs. These receptors all stem from a human donor in good health (CMV status not recorded). Some clones in this sample may be carry-over from other donors' samples.

This clonotype was detected ten times or more. V gene TRBV28 combines with J gene TRBJ2-2, with 7 positions matching TRBD1. The CDR3 sequence is 18 residues long. The ends lost 7 bases at V and 1 base at J; junction bases unmatched: 15. Per germline, CDR1 MDHEN and CDR2 SYDVKM. This CDR3 is CASNPGRWGTENTGELFF. CDR3 coding DNA: TGTGCCAGCAACCCCGGGCGATGGGGGACAGAGAACACCGGGGAGCTGTTTTTT.

The gene calls are TRBV28 and TRBJ2-7, with 9 bases fitting TRBD2. The V gene end was trimmed by 2 bases and the J gene end by 7 bases; junction bases not matched to a gene: 6. The germline V gene has CDR1 MDHEN and CDR2 SYDVKM. The CDR3 extends over 14 amino acids. The CDR3 region has the DNA TGTGCCAGCAGTTTAGAAGCGGGAGGTGGGGAGCAGTACTTC. Amino acids: CASSLEAGGGEQYF.

The chain carries TRBV7-9 and TRBJ1-1, with no clear D. Looked up from germline, CDR1 is SEHNR and CDR2 is FQNEAQ (reference sequence). The CDR3 loop spans 17 amino acids. The ends were cut back, 5 bases at V and 0 bases at J, with 19 bases in the middle. The CDR3 loop reads CASSPPFNFGLNTEAFF. The CDR3 DNA is TGTGCCAGCAGCCCACCGTTTAATTTCGGCCTGAACACTGAAGCTTTCTTT.

A note on this clonotype: Since no conserved phenylalanine or tryptophan closes the CDR3, a read error is the likely cause. The rearrangement links TRBV15 to TRBJ2-1; 10 bases are a match to TRBD1. The V segment lost 0 bases and the J segment 3 bases; nucleotides outside the gene matches: 8. The germline V gene has CDR1 LNHNV and CDR2 YYDKDF (reference sequence). The CDR3 spans 18 residues. The CDR3 coding sequence is TGTGCCACCAGCAGAGAGGGAGGACAGGGGGGAGGCTACAATGAGCAGTTCGTC. Encoded protein: CATSREGGQGGGYNEQFV.

This clonotype was seen ten or more times. This rearrangement joins TRBV4-2 to TRBJ2-1; possible D gene TRBD1, 6 bases. V was clipped by 0 bases and J by 6 bases, with 12 bases between them. This CDR3 is built from 15 residues. Per the germline V gene, CDR1 is LGHNA and CDR2 is YNFKEQ. This chain's CDR3 is CASSQDPGQINEQFF. CDR3 in DNA: TGTGCCAGCAGCCAAGATCCCGGACAGATCAATGAGCAGTTCTTC.

The CDR3 DNA is TGTGCCAGCACCCGGACAGGGAATGGCTACACCTTC. Translating gives CASTRTGNGYTF. This rearrangement joins TRBV7-9 to TRBJ1-2, with 8 bases lining up with TRBD1. Trimming at V came to 7 bases and at J to 6 bases, leaving 4 bases not matched to a gene. This CDR3 spans 12 amino acids. From germline, CDR1 is SEHNR and CDR2 FQNEAQ (reference sequence).

The rearrangement joins TRBV10-3 to TRBJ1-1, with no clear D. The CDR3 runs to 14 residues. CDR1 is ENHRY, CDR2 SYGVKD, per germline. V was clipped by 7 bases and J by 1 base, with 13 bases between them. The CDR3, as DNA: TGTGCCATCACCGAAGTCCCCGAGAACACTGAAGCTTTCTTT. Translated: CAITEVPENTEAFF.

This clonotype was observed at least ten times. The chain recombines TRBV7-2 with TRBJ2-7, with TRBD2 matching over 14 bases. Germline-derived CDR1 and CDR2 are SGHTA and FQGNSA. The CDR3 contains 19 residues. Germline trimming cut 4 bases from V and 1 base from J; bases unmatched to any gene: 12. CDR3 nucleotide sequence: TGTGCCAGCAGCTCGCACGGGACTAGCGGGAGAACCAATTCCTACGAGCAGTACTTC. Its translation is CASSSHGTSGRTNSYEQYF.

This clonotype was seen ten or more times. The chain has TRBV7-9 and TRBJ1-1; 9 bases match TRBD1. The CDR3 runs to 15 residues. CDR1 is SEHNR and CDR2 is FQNEAQ in the germline V gene (reference sequence). V shed 5 bases, J shed 1 base, and the junction held 5 bases outside the gene matches. In DNA form, the CDR3 reads TGTGCCAGCAGCACGGGGACAGGGCCGAACACTGAAGCTTTCTTT. Translated: CASSTGTGPNTEAFF.

Many counts were recorded for this clonotype. CDR3 DNA: TGTGCCAGCTTTAGGGACTCTATTGGGGAGAACACTGAAGCTTTCTTT. This sequence encodes CASFRDSIGENTEAFF. V and J are TRBV7-9 and TRBJ1-1; TRBD1 might be the D (5 bases). Per germline, CDR1 SEHNR and CDR2 FQNEAQ (reference sequence). Deletions cut 8 bases from V and 1 base from J, with 20 bases between. The CDR3 runs 16 residues.

V gene TRBV29-1 combines with J gene TRBJ1-5; D possibly corresponds to TRBD1 (5 bases). V shed 6 bases and J shed 6 bases, with 18 bases lying between them. Germline-derived CDR1 and CDR2 are SQVTM and ANQGSEA. The CDR3 runs to 14 residues. CDR3 DNA: TGCAGCGTGAGGGTCGGGGCTGGTTCTCAGCCCCAGCATTTT. Residues: CSVRVGAGSQPQHF.

This chain uses TRBV12-3 or TRBV12-4 with TRBJ1-5; 7 positions match TRBD1. Trimming took 5 bases from V and 5 from J; bases not matched to a gene: 15. This CDR3 spans 17 amino acids. As DNA, the CDR3 is TGTGCCAGCAGTAAAACGATTGGGACAGCAAAAGATCAGCCCCAGCATTTT. Translated: CASSKTIGTAKDQPQHF.

The chain has TRBV28 and TRBJ2-7, with 8 nucleotides matching TRBD1. Germline CDR1 reads MDHEN; CDR2 reads SYDVKM. CDR3 length equals 14 residues. Trimming at V came to 2 bases and at J to 2 bases, leaving 2 bases not matched to a gene. In DNA, the CDR3 is TGTGCCAGCAGTTTAATGGGACAGGCCTACGAGCAGTACTTC. It codes for CASSLMGQAYEQYF.

This clonotype has a count of ten or more. This chain uses TRBV6-2 or TRBV6-3 with TRBJ2-1; 7 bases map to TRBD2. This CDR3 has 18 residues. V was clipped by 0 bases and J by 0 bases; unmatched bases: 8. Germline V gene data show CDR1 as MNHEY and CDR2 as SVGEGT. The CDR3 protein is CASSYSMVGGSSYNEQFF. The CDR3 region has the DNA TGTGCCAGCAGTTACTCGATGGTGGGGGGGAGCTCCTACAATGAGCAGTTCTTC.

This clonotype was observed at least ten times. The rearrangement links TRBV6-5 to TRBJ2-7; TRBD1 is a possible D gene (6 bases). The V and J ends lost 5 bases and 2 bases respectively, with 13 bases between them. This CDR3 contains 14 residues. CDR1 is MNHEY and CDR2 is SVGAGI in the germline V gene. The CDR3 bases are TGTGCCAGCAGTCGACCCGGACAGACCTACGAGCAGTACTTC. This codes for CASSRPGQTYEQYF.

This sequence joins TRBV18 and TRBJ1-1; D might be TRBD1 (5 bases). The germline V gene encodes CDR1 KGHSH and CDR2 LQKENI. The CDR3 consists of 14 residues. Between the trimmed V and J ends, which lost 1 base and 3 bases, there was a span of 9 bases. CDR3 DNA sequence: TGTGCCAGCTCACCACAATCGGGGGACACTGAAGCTTTCTTT. Encoded protein: CASSPQSGDTEAFF.

This clonotype was detected only a few times. The J gene is TRBJ1-2, the V gene TRBV3-1; D remains unclear. V gave up 0 bases and J gave up 0 bases, with 20 bases separating them. Germline V gene lookup returns CDR1 LGHDT and CDR2 YNNKEL (reference sequence). The CDR3 contains 19 residues. CDR3 in amino acids: CASSQDLDYQEITNYGYTF. The CDR3 DNA sequence: TGTGCCAGCAGCCAAGACTTAGACTATCAGGAAATCACTAACTATGGCTACACCTTC.

Many counts were recorded for this clonotype. The chain employs TRBV7-2 and TRBJ2-5; 7 nucleotides agree with TRBD2. The CDR3 extends over 15 amino acids. J gave up 5 bases and V 2 bases, and 8 bases lay outside the gene matches. Germline CDR1 SGHTA, CDR2 FQGNSA. CDR3 coding DNA: TGTGCCAGCAGCTTATCGTCCGGACTAGAGGAGACCCAGTACTTC. This translates into CASSLSSGLEETQYF.

The sample holds many counts of this clonotype. This chain connects TRBV7-2 to TRBJ1-1; a possible D gene is TRBD1 (5 bases). CDR3 length equals 12 residues. Trimming stripped 5 bases from V and 7 bases from J, with 11 bases between. Germline V lookup: CDR1 SGHTA, CDR2 FQGNSA. The CDR3 DNA sequence: TGTGCCAGCAGCCCTCGTGGGGGTGAAGCTTTCTTT. The encoded protein is CASSPRGGEAFF.

The chain links TRBV19 to TRBJ1-5, with unresolved D. V was pared by 3 bases and J by 3 bases, with 12 bases between. CDR1 is LNHDA and CDR2 is SQIVND in the germline V gene (reference sequence). This CDR3 is built from 15 residues. CDR3 sequence (DNA): TGTGCCAGTAGTATCGCGGGTCGAAACAATCAGCCCCAGCATTTT. Its protein product is CASSIAGRNNQPQHF.

This clonotype has at least ten counts. The gene calls are TRBV7-9 and TRBJ1-1; a weak D match, TRBD1 (5 bases). V was shortened by 3 bases and J by 4 bases, with 9 bases between the two germline ends. This CDR3 comprises 13 residues. The germline gives CDR1 SEHNR, CDR2 FQNEAQ (reference sequence). CDR3 protein: CASSLEGATEAFF. As DNA, the CDR3 is TGTGCCAGCAGCTTGGAAGGGGCCACTGAAGCTTTCTTT.